The 19 T cell receptor beta chains below all came from one sample that was sequenced in a study of blood T cells in healthy people across ages. Through a sample-barcoded 5' primer and a J-beta primer mix, a second PCR was run for about 7 to 12 cycles. TCRdb independently ran MiXCR on the 5' RACE reads; one entry per CDR3 protein. The table lists more than 650,000 distinct CDR3 sequences, 20% to 25% of them singletons. Sequences were obtained from blood. The receptors shown here come from a man in his 70s in good health.

J is TRBJ2-5 and V is TRBV7-9, with 8 bases lining up with TRBD2. The J call may be mistaken, given a closer DNA end match to TRBJ2-1. CDR3 length: 14 amino acids. Germline values: CDR1 SEHNR, CDR2 FQNEAQ (reference sequence). CDR3 sequence: CASSLAGTRVEQFF. CDR3 sequence (DNA): TGTGCCAGCAGCTTAGCCGGGACTAGGGTTGAGCAGTTCTTC.

J is TRBJ2-1 and V is TRBV15, with 8 bases matching TRBD2. Germline V gene data show CDR1 as LNHNV and CDR2 as YYDKDF (reference sequence). This CDR3 region has 16 residues. Unmatched junction bases numbered 9, after V lost 5 bases and J lost 3 bases. The DNA of the CDR3 is TGTGCCACCAGCGGCCTGAGCGGGAGAGACTACAATGAGCAGTTCTTC. It codes for CATSGLSGRDYNEQFF.

This clonotype was counted between two and nine times. A much larger clone lies a single base off, so this may be a read error. This chain links TRBV24-1 with TRBJ2-1; TRBD1 matches at 8 bases. The CDR3 consists of 14 residues. CDR1 and CDR2 from the germline V gene are KGHDR and SFDVKD. CDR3 in amino acids: CAARPTGGYNEQFF. CDR3 sequence (DNA): TGTGCCGCCAGACCAACAGGGGGTTACAATGAGCAGTTCTTC.

The chain joins TRBV5-1 to TRBJ1-1; the D is unclear. The germline V and J ends were trimmed by 0 bases and 1 base, with 10 bases remaining between them. The CDR3 consists of 15 residues. Germline assignment: CDR1 SGHRS and CDR2 YFSETQ. The CDR3 DNA reads TGCGCCAGCAGCTTGGACCCCGGGAGGAACACTGAAGCTTTCTTT. Translated: CASSLDPGRNTEAFF.

This chain joins TRBV25-1 and TRBJ1-4; TRBD1 might be the D (5 bases). The CDR3 is 15 amino acids. Germline V gene lookup returns CDR1 MGHDK and CDR2 SYGVNS. The V end lost 2 bases, the J end lost 8 bases, and 15 bases lay between the germline ends. The CDR3 nucleotides are TGTGCCAGCAGTGAAATTGGGGCCCTCTCGGAAAAACTGTTTTTT. It encodes CASSEIGALSEKLFF.

The J gene is TRBJ1-4, the V gene TRBV5-1; D is unresolved. The germline V and J ends were trimmed by 0 bases and 6 bases, with 18 bases remaining between them. The CDR3 is 17 amino acids. Per the germline V gene, CDR1 is SGHRS and CDR2 is YFSETQ. CDR3 residues: CASSLEGSSDIYEKLFF. The CDR3 DNA is TGCGCCAGCAGCTTGGAGGGCTCGTCGGATATTTATGAAAAACTGTTTTTT.

This clonotype was recorded at least ten times. The chain employs TRBV7-2 and TRBJ2-3; 9 bases are shared with TRBD2. V lost 0 bases and J lost 3; bases outside the gene matches: 7. This CDR3 is 17 amino acids long. The V gene's germline CDR1 is SGHTA and CDR2 FQGNSA. Written as DNA, the CDR3 is TGTGCCAGCAGCTTAGCGGGGCTTGCGGGAGGGACAGATACGCAGTATTTT. Translating gives CASSLAGLAGGTDTQYF.

This rearrangement joins TRBV24-1 to TRBJ2-7; D is uncertain. Germline V lookup: CDR1 KGHDR, CDR2 SFDVKD. The CDR3 has 14 amino acids. Trimming took off 1 base at V and 0 bases at J, with 6 bases between the two ends. The CDR3 bases are TGTGCCACCAGTGATTTCGCTCCCTCCTACGAGCAGTACGTC. Its protein is CATSDFAPSYEQYV.

The sample holds one count of this clonotype. The chain carries TRBV20-1 and TRBJ2-3, with a possible D match to TRBD2 (6 bases). The CDR3 extends over 15 amino acids. In germline, CDR1 is DFQATT, CDR2 SNEGSKA (reference sequence). V lost 5 bases and J lost 1, with 16 bases in between. CDR3 bases: TGCAGTGCTTCTACCCCTAGCGACCGCACAGATACGCAGTATTTT. Protein sequence: CSASTPSDRTDTQYF.

The chain links TRBV5-1 to TRBJ1-1; no firm D call. This CDR3 comprises 15 residues. CDR1 is SGHRS and CDR2 is YFSETQ in the germline V gene. V lost 0 bases and J 2 bases, leaving 11 bases between the germline ends. The CDR3 nucleotides are TGCGCCAGCAGCTTGGGCCAAGGATATAACACTGAAGCTTTCTTT. Its protein product is CASSLGQGYNTEAFF.

This clonotype was observed a few times. The chain uses TRBV7-4 and TRBJ2-1, with D possibly matching TRBD1 (7 bases). The DNA end lines up better with TRBJ2-7; the J call may be wrong. The germline CDR1 and CDR2 sequences are SGHVT and SQSDAQ. The CDR3 has 16 residues. The CDR3 DNA reads as TGTGCCAGCAGCTTAGCGGGTCAGGGGGGACCCTACGAGCAGTACTTC. Translation: CASSLAGQGGPYEQYF.

This chain connects TRBV6-1 to TRBJ1-3; TRBD1 might be the D (6 bases). This CDR3 is 16 amino acids long. From germline, CDR1 is MNHNS and CDR2 SASEGT. The V gene lost 6 bases and the J gene lost 0 bases, with 15 bases spanning the gap. The CDR3, as DNA: TGTGCCAGCAGCCGACAGACAGGCTTCTCTGGAAACACCATATATTTT. It translates to CASSRQTGFSGNTIYF.

This clonotype was detected only a few times. The V gene is TRBV12-3 or TRBV12-4, the J gene TRBJ2-2; D is unclear. CDR3 length equals 15 residues. The V end lost 6 bases, the J end lost 2 bases, and 13 bases lay between the germline ends. The chain's CDR3 is CASSFPPTNTGELFF. CDR3 in DNA: TGTGCCAGCAGCTTCCCTCCAACTAACACCGGGGAGCTGTTTTTT.

This clonotype was recorded many times. The chain recombines TRBV10-3 with TRBJ2-3; D assignment may be TRBD1 or TRBD2 (7 bases each). The CDR3 has 15 amino acids. V lost 4 bases and J lost 2, with 13 bases in between. Looked up from germline, CDR1 is ENHRY and CDR2 is SYGVKD. CDR3 DNA: TGTGCCATCAGTGGACAGGGAGGGCCCACAGATACGCAGTATTTT. Its translation: CAISGQGGPTDTQYF.

The sample holds a few counts of this clonotype. CDR3 nucleotides: TGCAGTGCCCCGCAACTAGCGGGGGTTTCAGAGCAGTACTTC. Translation gives CSAPQLAGVSEQYF. The chain joins TRBV20-1 to TRBJ2-5; TRBD2 aligns across 11 bases. Losses at the gene ends were 6 bases for V and 11 bases for J; bases not matched to a gene: 14. The CDR3 runs to 14 residues. Germline lookup yields CDR1 DFQATT and CDR2 SNEGSKA (reference sequence).

The rearrangement joins TRBV2 to TRBJ2-1, with 9 positions matching TRBD2. The V and J ends lost 7 bases and 6 bases, in that order; junction bases with no gene match: 7. Germline-derived CDR1 and CDR2 are SNHLY and FYNNEI. This CDR3 comprises 14 residues. CDR3 sequence reads: CASMPGLAVNEQFF. The DNA for the CDR3 is TGTGCCAGCATGCCGGGACTAGCTGTCAATGAGCAGTTCTTC. Full variable domain (remainder filled in from reference TRBV2 and TRBJ2-1): EPEVTQTPSHQVTQMGQEVILRCVPISNHLYFYWYRQILGQKVEFLVSFYNNEISEKSEIFDDQFSVERPDGSNFTLKIRSTKLEDSAMYFCASMPGLAVNEQFFGPGTRLTVL.

This chain links TRBV7-2 with TRBJ1-1; no firm D call. This CDR3 is built from 15 residues. Germline lookup yields CDR1 SGHTA and CDR2 FQGNSA. With 1 base removed from V and 4 bases from J, the gap between germline ends came to 13 bases. In DNA form, the CDR3 reads TGTGCCAGCAGCTTAGACAGTGTCAGTGGCACTGAAGCTTTCTTT. Its protein product is CASSLDSVSGTEAFF.

V and J are TRBV7-4 and TRBJ2-4; possible D gene TRBD1, 6 bases. The CDR3 sequence is 15 residues long. With 5 bases removed from V and 0 bases from J, the gap between germline ends came to 11 bases. Germline V gives CDR1 SGHVT, CDR2 SQSDAQ. CDR3 DNA: TGTGCCAGCAGCGCTGGACAGCTAGCCAAAAACATTCAGTACTTC. The encoded protein is CASSAGQLAKNIQYF.

This clonotype was observed a handful of times. The chain carries TRBV12-3 or TRBV12-4 and TRBJ1-5; the match to TRBD1 covers 7 bases. V gave up 5 bases and J gave up 6 bases; unmatched junction bases: 13. This CDR3 spans 16 amino acids. CDR3 coding DNA: TGTGCCAGCAGTGGACAAGAGACAGGGAGCGGTCAGCCCCAGCATTTT. As protein: CASSGQETGSGQPQHF.